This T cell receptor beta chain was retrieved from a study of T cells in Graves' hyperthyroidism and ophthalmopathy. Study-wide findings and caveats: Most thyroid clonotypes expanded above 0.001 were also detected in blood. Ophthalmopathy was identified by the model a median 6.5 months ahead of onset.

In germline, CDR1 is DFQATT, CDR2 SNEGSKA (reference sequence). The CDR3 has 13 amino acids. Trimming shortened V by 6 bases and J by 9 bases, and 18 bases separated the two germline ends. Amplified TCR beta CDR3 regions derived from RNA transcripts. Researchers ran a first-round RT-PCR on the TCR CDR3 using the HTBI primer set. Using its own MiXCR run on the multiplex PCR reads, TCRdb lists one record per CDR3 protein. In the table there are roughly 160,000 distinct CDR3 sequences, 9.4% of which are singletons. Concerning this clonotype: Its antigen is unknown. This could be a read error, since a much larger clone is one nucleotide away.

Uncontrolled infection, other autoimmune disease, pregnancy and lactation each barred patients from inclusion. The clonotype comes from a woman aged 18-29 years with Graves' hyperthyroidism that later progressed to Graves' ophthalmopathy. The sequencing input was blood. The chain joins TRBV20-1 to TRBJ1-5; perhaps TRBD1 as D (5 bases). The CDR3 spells CSAEGTISRPQHF. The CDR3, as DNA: TGCAGTGCAGAAGGGACTATCAGTCGGCCCCAGCATTTT.